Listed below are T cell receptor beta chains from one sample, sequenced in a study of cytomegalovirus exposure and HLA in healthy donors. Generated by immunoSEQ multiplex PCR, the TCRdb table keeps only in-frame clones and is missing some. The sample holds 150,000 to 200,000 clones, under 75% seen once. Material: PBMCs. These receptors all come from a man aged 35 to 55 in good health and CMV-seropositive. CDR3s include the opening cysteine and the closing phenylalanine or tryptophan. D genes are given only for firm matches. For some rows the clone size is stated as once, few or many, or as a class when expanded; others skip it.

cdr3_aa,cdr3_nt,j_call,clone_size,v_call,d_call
CASSLEDSGTYEQYF,TGTGCCAGCAGTCTCGAAGACTCCGGGACCTACGAGCAGTACTTC,TRBJ2-7,NA,TRBV27,NA
CAISSGQGYEQYF,TGTGCCATCAGTTCCGGACAGGGTTACGAGCAGTACTTC,TRBJ2-7,NA,TRBV10-3,TRBD1
CASSPGTGGFGTGELFF,TGTGCCAGCAGCCCGGGGACAGGGGGCTTTGGCACCGGGGAGCTGTTTTTT,TRBJ2-2,once,TRBV7-2,TRBD1
CASSQVDILSYNEQFF,TGCGCCAGCAGCCAAGTGGACATTCTTTCCTACAATGAGCAGTTCTTC,TRBJ2-1,NA,TRBV4-1,NA
CASRKSEGGEKLFF,TGTGCCAGTAGGAAATCGGAGGGCGGTGAAAAACTGTTTTTT,TRBJ1-4,few,TRBV19,NA
CASSQVTSSVDTQYF,TGTGCCAGCAGCCAAGTGACCTCTAGCGTAGATACGCAGTATTTT,TRBJ2-3,NA,TRBV4-2,NA
CASSRTGVGNQPQHF,TGCGCCAGCAGCCGGACAGGCGTCGGCAATCAGCCCCAGCATTTT,TRBJ1-5,NA,TRBV4-3,TRBD1
CATRTTGPRTPYEQYF,TGTGCCACTAGGACTACCGGGCCCCGAACTCCCTACGAGCAGTACTTC,TRBJ2-7,NA,TRBV27,NA
CASSEVGGSYEQYF,TGTGCCAGCAGTGAAGTTGGAGGGTCCTACGAGCAGTACTTC,TRBJ2-7,NA,TRBV6-1,NA
CASSRVSLWGNTIYF,TGTGCCAGTTCGAGGGTTTCTCTCTGGGGAAACACCATATATTTT,TRBJ1-3,NA,TRBV6-5,NA
CASSRGTENEQFF,TGTGCCAGCAGTAGGGGGACGGAAAATGAGCAGTTCTTC,TRBJ2-1,NA,TRBV6-5,NA
CASSSRPTNEKLFF,TGCGCCAGCAGTTCCAGGCCAACTAATGAAAAACTGTTTTTT,TRBJ1-4,few,TRBV5-1,NA
CASSRGGDYGYTF,TGTGCCAGTAGCCGGGGGGGTGACTATGGCTACACCTTC,TRBJ1-2,few,TRBV19,NA
CASSGRGALADTQYF,TGTGCCAGCAGCGGGCGGGGGGCGCTGGCAGATACGCAGTATTTT,TRBJ2-3,NA,TRBV9,TRBD2
CASSRTGGVDTQYF,TGTGCCAGCAGCCGGACAGGGGGCGTCGATACGCAGTATTTT,TRBJ2-3,NA,TRBV7-9,TRBD1
CASSQVLLGRNTGELFF,TGCGCCAGCAGCCAAGTTCTTCTGGGGAGGAACACCGGGGAGCTGTTTTTT,TRBJ2-2,few,TRBV4-3,NA
CASRAEPGQGLNEQYF,TGTGCCAGCAGGGCTGAACCGGGACAGGGGCTGAACGAGCAGTACTTC,TRBJ2-7,few,TRBV7-9,TRBD1
CASSQDLGYTF,TGTGCCAGCAGCCAAGATCTCGGCTACACCTTC,TRBJ1-2,NA,TRBV4-2,NA
CASSLGASGFFTGELFF,TGTGCCAGCAGCTTGGGGGCTAGCGGATTTTTTACCGGGGAGCTGTTTTTT,TRBJ2-2,NA,TRBV5-5,TRBD2
CASSPAGDEQFF,TGTGCCAGCAGTCCAGCAGGGGATGAGCAGTTCTTC,TRBJ2-1,few,TRBV6-5,NA
CASTGGQGTNEQYF,TGTGCCAGCACCGGGGGACAGGGTACGAACGAGCAGTACTTC,TRBJ2-7,once,TRBV28,TRBD1
CAIQGFSSGNTIYF,TGTGCCATTCAGGGTTTCTCCTCTGGAAACACCATATATTTT,TRBJ1-3,NA,TRBV6-6,NA
CASSQEGATSYGYTF,TGCGCCAGCAGCCAAGAGGGGGCTACAAGCTATGGCTACACCTTC,TRBJ1-2,NA,TRBV4-1,NA
CATGQGADTEAFF,TGTGCCACAGGACAGGGGGCGGACACTGAAGCTTTCTTT,TRBJ1-1,NA,TRBV19,TRBD1
CASSFGSGYTF,TGTGCCAGCAGCTTCGGGAGTGGCTACACCTTC,TRBJ1-2,NA,TRBV11-1,NA
CASSFDRGAEKLFF,TGTGCCAGCAGTTTCGACAGGGGGGCTGAAAAACTGTTTTTT,TRBJ1-4,few,TRBV2,TRBD1
CASTLSQLSGANVLTF,TGCGCCAGCACCCTTTCTCAACTCTCTGGGGCCAACGTCCTGACTTTC,TRBJ2-6,NA,TRBV5-1,NA
CASSELSGGGTDTQYF,TGTGCCAGCAGTGAGTTGAGCGGGGGGGGCACAGATACGCAGTATTTT,TRBJ2-3,once,TRBV6-1,TRBD2
CAWSSYGTAAYEQYF,TGTGCCTGGAGTTCCTACGGGACAGCTGCCTACGAGCAGTACTTC,TRBJ2-7,NA,TRBV30,TRBD1
CASTTGTGSEKLFF,TGTGCCAGCACCACCGGGACAGGGAGCGAAAAACTGTTTTTT,TRBJ1-4,NA,TRBV6-6,TRBD1
CASSTGRISYNEQFF,TGTGCCAGCAGTACCGGGAGGATCTCCTACAATGAGCAGTTCTTC,TRBJ2-1,NA,TRBV6-6,TRBD2
CASSPLDRGETQYF,TGTGCCAGCTCACCCCTCGACAGGGGAGAGACCCAGTACTTC,TRBJ2-5,NA,TRBV18,TRBD1
CASTLRLGQGFGEQFF,TGTGCCAGCACCCTTCGACTGGGACAGGGGTTTGGTGAGCAGTTCTTC,TRBJ2-1,NA,TRBV5-6,TRBD1
CASSSRTPLTGANTEAFF,TGCGCCAGCAGCTCCCGAACCCCCTTGACAGGGGCGAACACTGAAGCTTTCTTT,TRBJ1-1,NA,TRBV5-1,TRBD1
CASSLNDIQYPPAYEQYF,TGTGCCAGCAGCTTAAACGACATCCAATATCCTCCCGCCTACGAGCAGTACTTC,TRBJ2-7,NA,TRBV7-2,NA
CASSTGETYEQYF,TGCGCCAGCAGCACGGGGGAGACCTACGAGCAGTACTTC,TRBJ2-7,NA,TRBV5-1,NA
CASSPRGQGQEQYF,TGTGCCAGCAGCCCCCGGGGACAGGGGCAAGAGCAGTACTTC,TRBJ2-5,NA,TRBV9,TRBD1
CASSSRGASGTGAGNTIYF,TGTGCCAGTAGTTCGAGGGGGGCATCCGGGACAGGGGCTGGAAACACCATATATTTT,TRBJ1-3,few,TRBV19,TRBD1
CASSLWGSNTGELFF,TGCGCCAGCAGCTTGTGGGGCTCGAACACCGGGGAGCTGTTTTTT,TRBJ2-2,few,TRBV5-1,NA
CASSLLGTGAGANVLTF,TGTGCCAGCAGCTTGCTTGGGACAGGGGCTGGGGCCAACGTCCTGACTTTC,TRBJ2-6,NA,TRBV5-5,TRBD1
CASSLEGSGANVLTF,TGTGCCAGCAGCTTGGAGGGATCTGGGGCCAACGTCCTGACTTTC,TRBJ2-6,NA,TRBV11-2,NA
CASSEARDRDTGELFF,TGTGCCAGCAGTGAAGCGCGGGACAGGGATACCGGGGAGCTGTTTTTT,TRBJ2-2,NA,TRBV2,TRBD1
CASSQGSVSTYGYTF,TGCGCCAGCAGCCAAGGTAGCGTAAGTACCTATGGCTACACCTTC,TRBJ1-2,NA,TRBV4-3,NA
CASSLPGQNTEAFF,TGTGCCAGCAGCTTACCGGGACAGAACACTGAAGCTTTCTTT,TRBJ1-1,once,TRBV6-1,NA
CASSLSGGETYYEQYF,TGTGCCAGCAGTTTATCAGGGGGCGAGACCTACTACGAGCAGTACTTC,TRBJ2-7,NA,TRBV27,TRBD1
CASSLGYEEDGELFF,TGCGCCAGCAGCTTGGGATATGAGGAGGACGGGGAGCTGTTTTTT,TRBJ2-2,NA,TRBV5-1,NA
CASSYSMNTEAFF,TGTGCCAGCAGCTACTCTATGAACACTGAAGCTTTCTTT,TRBJ1-1,NA,TRBV5-5,NA
CASRPVGGSTF,TGTGCCAGCAGGCCCGTGGGAGGGAGTACATTT,TRBJ1-4,NA,TRBV27,NA
CASSHRGSNYGYTF,TGTGCCAGCAGCCACAGGGGGAGTAACTATGGCTACACCTTC,TRBJ1-2,few,TRBV7-6,TRBD1
CSVAGIHRGRQETQYF,TGCAGCGTTGCGGGCATCCACAGGGGACGACAAGAGACCCAGTACTTC,TRBJ2-5,NA,TRBV29-1,TRBD1